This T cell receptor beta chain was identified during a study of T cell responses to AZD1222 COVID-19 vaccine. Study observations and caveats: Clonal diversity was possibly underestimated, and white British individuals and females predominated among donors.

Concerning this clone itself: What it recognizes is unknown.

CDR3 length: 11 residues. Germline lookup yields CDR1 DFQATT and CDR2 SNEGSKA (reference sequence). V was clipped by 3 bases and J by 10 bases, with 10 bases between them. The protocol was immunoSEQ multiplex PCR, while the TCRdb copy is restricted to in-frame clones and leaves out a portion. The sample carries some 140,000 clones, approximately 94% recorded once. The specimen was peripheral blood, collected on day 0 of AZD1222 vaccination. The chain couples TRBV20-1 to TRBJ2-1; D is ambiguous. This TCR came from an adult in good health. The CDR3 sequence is CSARVLGEQFF. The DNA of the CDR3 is TGCAGTGCTAGGGTCCTCGGGGAGCAGTTCTTC.